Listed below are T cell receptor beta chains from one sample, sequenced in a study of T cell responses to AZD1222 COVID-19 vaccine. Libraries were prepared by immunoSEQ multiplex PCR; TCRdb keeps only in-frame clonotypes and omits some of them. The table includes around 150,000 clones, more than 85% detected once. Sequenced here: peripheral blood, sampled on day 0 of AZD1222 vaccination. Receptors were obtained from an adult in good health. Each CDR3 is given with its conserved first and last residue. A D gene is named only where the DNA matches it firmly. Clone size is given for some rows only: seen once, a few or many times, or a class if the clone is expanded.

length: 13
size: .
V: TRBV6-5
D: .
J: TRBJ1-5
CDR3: CASRGGGNQPQHF
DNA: TGTGCCAGCAGAGGGGGGGGCAATCAGCCCCAGCATTTT

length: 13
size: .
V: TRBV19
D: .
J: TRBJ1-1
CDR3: CASSIIGNTEAFF
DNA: TGTGCCAGTAGTATTATTGGGAACACTGAAGCTTTCTTT

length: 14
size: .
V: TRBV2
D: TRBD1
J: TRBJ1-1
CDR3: CATIQTGGNTEAFF
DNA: TGTGCCACTATCCAGACAGGGGGAAACACTGAAGCTTTCTTT

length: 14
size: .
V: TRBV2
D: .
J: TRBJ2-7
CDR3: CASRRTTLSYEQYF
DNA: TGTGCCAGCAGGCGAACTACCCTCTCCTACGAGCAGTACTTC

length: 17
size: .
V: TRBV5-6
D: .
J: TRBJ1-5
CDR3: CASSLALGGAAGQPQHF
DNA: TGTGCCAGCAGCTTGGCCTTGGGAGGCGCGGCGGGTCAGCCCCAGCATTTT

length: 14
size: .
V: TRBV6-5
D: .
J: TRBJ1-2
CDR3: CASSSDNGPRGYTF
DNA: TGTGCCAGCAGTTCCGACAACGGGCCCCGGGGCTACACCTTC

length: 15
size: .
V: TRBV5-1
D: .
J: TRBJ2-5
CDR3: CASSLALGGRETQYF
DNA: TGCGCCAGCAGCTTGGCTCTGGGGGGCAGGGAGACCCAGTACTTC

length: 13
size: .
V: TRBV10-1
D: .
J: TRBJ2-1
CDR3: CASSETSPNEQFF
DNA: TGCGCCAGCAGTGAGACTAGCCCCAATGAGCAGTTCTTC

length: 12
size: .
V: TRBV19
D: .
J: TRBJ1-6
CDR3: CASSSYNSPLHF
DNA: TGTGCCAGTAGTTCCTATAATTCACCCCTCCACTTT

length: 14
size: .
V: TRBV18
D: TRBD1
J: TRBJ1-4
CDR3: CASSPTGTGEKLFF
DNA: TGTGCCAGCTCGCCTACCGGGACAGGTGAAAAACTGTTTTTT

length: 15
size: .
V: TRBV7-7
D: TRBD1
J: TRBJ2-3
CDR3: CASSKGQDSTDTQYF
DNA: TGTGCCAGCAGCAAAGGACAGGATAGCACAGATACGCAGTATTTT

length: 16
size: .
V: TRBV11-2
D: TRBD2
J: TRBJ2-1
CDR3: CASSGFRAGTYNEQFF
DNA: TGTGCCAGCAGCGGTTTTCGAGCGGGAACCTACAATGAGCAGTTCTTC

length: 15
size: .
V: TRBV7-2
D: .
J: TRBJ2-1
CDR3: CASSLGPVGSNEQFF
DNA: TGTGCCAGCAGCTTAGGCCCGGTGGGCAGCAATGAGCAGTTCTTC

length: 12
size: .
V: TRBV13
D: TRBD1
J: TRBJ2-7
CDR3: CASSLSGGPQYF
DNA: TGTGCCAGCAGCTTATCAGGGGGCCCGCAGTACTTC

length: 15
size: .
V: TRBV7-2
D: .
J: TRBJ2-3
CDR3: CASSLGVLSTDTQYF
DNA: TGTGCCAGCAGCTTGGGCGTACTTAGCACAGATACGCAGTATTTT

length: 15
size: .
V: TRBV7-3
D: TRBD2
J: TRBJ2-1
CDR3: CASSLESGSYNEQFF
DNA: TGTGCCAGCAGCTTAGAGAGCGGGAGTTACAATGAGCAGTTCTTC

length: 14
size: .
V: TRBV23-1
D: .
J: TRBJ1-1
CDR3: CASSRRGLNTEAFF
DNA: TGCGCCAGCAGTCGTAGGGGTTTGAACACTGAAGCTTTCTTT

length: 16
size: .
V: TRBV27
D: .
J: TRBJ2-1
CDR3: CASSGNVQGKYNEQFF
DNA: TGTGCCAGCAGTGGCAACGTCCAGGGCAAATACAATGAGCAGTTCTTC

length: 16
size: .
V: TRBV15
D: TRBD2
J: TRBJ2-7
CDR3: CATSIMPRGGSYEQYF
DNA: TGTGCCACCAGCATCATGCCGAGGGGCGGGAGTTACGAGCAGTACTTC

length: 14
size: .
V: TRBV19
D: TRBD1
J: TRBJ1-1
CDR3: CASSLITGVTEAFF
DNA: TGTGCCAGTAGTCTAATAACAGGGGTCACTGAAGCTTTCTTT

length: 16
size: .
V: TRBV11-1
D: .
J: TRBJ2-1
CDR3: CASSFRSGAGYNEQFF
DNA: TGTGCCAGCAGCTTCCGTAGCGGTGCCGGCTACAATGAGCAGTTCTTC

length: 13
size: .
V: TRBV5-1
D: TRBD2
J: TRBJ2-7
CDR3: CASKRGLGSEQYF
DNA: TGCGCCAGCAAGCGGGGCCTGGGGTCGGAGCAGTACTTC

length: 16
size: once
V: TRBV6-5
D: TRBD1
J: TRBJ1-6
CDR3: CASSSTGARPDSPLHF
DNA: TGTGCCAGCAGTTCGACAGGGGCACGACCTGATTCACCCCTCCACTTT

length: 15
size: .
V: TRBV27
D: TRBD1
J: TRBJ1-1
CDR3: CASSPGQGAATEAFF
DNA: TGTGCCAGCAGTCCAGGACAGGGGGCAGCAACTGAAGCTTTCTTT

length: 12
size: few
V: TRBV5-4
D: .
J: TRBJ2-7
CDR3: CARGGSFYEQYF
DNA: TGTGCCAGAGGAGGAAGTTTCTACGAGCAGTACTTC

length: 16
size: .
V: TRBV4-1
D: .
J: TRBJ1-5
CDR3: CASSQEGWGGGQPQHF
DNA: TGCGCCAGCAGCCAAGAAGGATGGGGAGGGGGACAGCCCCAGCATTTT

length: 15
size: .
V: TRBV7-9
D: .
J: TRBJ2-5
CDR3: CASSFSGTGTGTQYF
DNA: TGTGCCAGCAGCTTCAGTGGGACGGGGACCGGGACCCAGTACTTC